What follows are 8 T cell receptor beta chains derived from one specimen sequenced in a study of neurological immune-mediated disorders (dated by TCRdb to between 2018 and 2021). Library prep was done by 5' RACE. The instrument given in TCRdb is Illumina HiSeq 2500. Using fastp at Q25 and MiXCR, TCRdb reprocessed the public reads and kept productive beta chains. Each record represents a unique CDR3 protein, reported with the most common genes and DNA among its rows. For this sample there are tens of thousands of distinct CDR3 sequences; less than 8.5% appear just once. Roughly 4.4% of the sample rests with the top ten. What was sequenced was PBMCs. These receptors were taken from a woman aged 40-49 years in good health.

This clonotype has a count of ten or more. The CDR3 reads CASSPDEHNEQFF. The CDR3 DNA sequence: TGTGCCAGCAGCCCTGACGAACACAATGAGCAGTTCTTC. The chain combines TRBV6-2 or TRBV6-3 with TRBJ2-1; D not resolved. CDR3 length: 13 amino acids. V was clipped by 6 bases and J by 5 bases, with 11 bases between them. In germline, CDR1 is MNHEY, CDR2 SVGEGT.

This clonotype has a count of ten or more. The rearrangement links TRBV14 to TRBJ2-5, with D perhaps TRBD1 (6 bases). The CDR3 has 15 amino acids. From germline, CDR1 is SGHDN and CDR2 FVKESK. Trimming removed 0 bases from V and 3 bases from J, with 11 bases in between. As DNA, the CDR3 is TGTGCCAGCAGCCAAGATAACAGGGAAAAAGAGACCCAGTACTTC. It encodes CASSQDNREKETQYF.

This clonotype was seen repeatedly, ten times or more. V gene TRBV24-1 combines with J gene TRBJ1-1; D may be TRBD1 (6 bases). Trimming took off 1 base at V and 1 base at J, with 12 bases between the two ends. CDR1 and CDR2 from the germline V gene are KGHDR and SFDVKD. CDR3 length: 16 residues. The CDR3 DNA reads as TGTGCCACCAGTGATTTAGACAGGTGGGGGAACACTGAAGCTTTCTTT. Translated: CATSDLDRWGNTEAFF.

This clonotype has a count of ten or more. CDR3 nucleotides: TGTGCCAGCGGCGAACGCGGGGGGTCCTCCTACGAGCAGTACTTC. Protein sequence: CASGERGGSSYEQYF. The J gene is TRBJ2-7, the V gene TRBV6-5; 8 bases are a match to TRBD2. The CDR3 has 15 amino acids. V was clipped by 8 bases and J by 0 bases; unmatched bases: 9. Germline CDR1 MNHEY, CDR2 SVGAGI.

There are many counts of this clonotype. This chain links TRBV20-1 with TRBJ1-2; D is possibly TRBD1 (5 bases). This CDR3 has 15 residues. Trimming cost V 4 bases and J 3 bases, with 18 bases left between them. Per germline, CDR1 DFQATT and CDR2 SNEGSKA (reference sequence). The CDR3 spells CSAKRPGGSDYGYTF. In DNA, the CDR3 is TGCAGTGCTAAACGTCCGGGGGGGAGCGACTATGGCTACACCTTC.

Remarks on this clonotype: At one end, the junction sequence differs from germline, possibly due to a read error. The chain employs TRBV11-2 and TRBJ2-5; 9 bases fit TRBD1. Germline CDR1 and CDR2: SGHAT and FQNNGV. The length of the CDR3 is 15 residues. CDR3 residues: CTRSLAGQGYMAQYF. The CDR3 region has the DNA TGTACCAGAAGCTTAGCAGGACAGGGGTATATGGCCCAGTACTTC.

In its sample, this clonotype was seen many times. This chain links TRBV24-1 with TRBJ1-1; 8 nucleotides agree with TRBD1. J gave up 5 bases and V 3 bases, and 4 bases lay outside the gene matches. This CDR3 has 14 amino acids. CDR1 is KGHDR, CDR2 SFDVKD, per germline. For the CDR3, the DNA is TGTGCCACCAGTGATCGACAGGGGAAGACTGAAGCTTTCTTT. This encodes CATSDRQGKTEAFF.

The rearrangement joins TRBV11-2 to TRBJ1-2, with 8 positions matching TRBD1. The germline V gene encodes CDR1 SGHAT and CDR2 FQNNGV. The length of the CDR3 is 15 residues. J gave up 2 bases and V 5 bases, and 7 bases lay outside the gene matches. The CDR3, as DNA: TGTGCCAGCAGCGCAAGACAGGGGTGGAACTATGGCTACACCTTC. This encodes CASSARQGWNYGYTF.